This T cell receptor (beta chain) was documented in a study of blood T cell repertoires in COVID-19. Overall study context: The United States, Italy and Spain were the sources of the acute and convalescent COVID-19 samples. From T cells, B-cell-depleted T cells, or PBMCs came the material, which was cDNA or gDNA.

Germline V CDR1 and CDR2: SNHLY, FYNNEI. V was clipped by 7 bases and J by 2 bases; unmatched bases: 6. The length of the CDR3 is 15 residues. In the authors' workflow: Amplification of reference gene primers was used by the study to estimate nucleated cell counts. Profiled with immunoSEQ multiplex PCR; TCRdb holds only in-frame clones, not every one. V and J calls plus clone size are reproduced from that table; the DNA served to infer D and trimming. The data contain tens of thousands of clones, about four fifths of them singletons. The genes are TRBV2 and TRBJ2-7; 12 bases align to TRBD2. This TCR was sampled from a human donor in a cohort sampled during active COVID-19. The specimen sequenced was peripheral blood. Written as DNA, the CDR3 is TGTGCCAGCACCGGAGGACTAGCGGGAACCTACGAGCAGTACTTC. Translated: CASTGGLAGTYEQYF.